This TCR beta chain was retrieved from a study of beta chain features in type 1 diabetes. Reverse transcription of all isolated RNA meant that expressed TCRB transcripts were sequenced. Assay: immunoSEQ multiplex PCR; the TCRdb copy retains only in-frame clones and omits some. The profile shows approximately 600,000 clones, under 15% of them singletons. This clone turned up a few times. No antigen is known for it. Study conclusions and caveats: Moderate yet significant TCRB CDR3 shortening was seen in Type 1 diabetes patients in all four CD4+ subsets.

The TCR comes from a man aged 25 to 40 with type 1 diabetes. The source material was naive CD4+ T cells from blood.

As DNA, the CDR3 is TGTGCCAGCAGCGACAGGACTAGCGGGGGACTAGATACGCAGTATTTT. Amino acids: CASSDRTSGGLDTQYF. The rearrangement joins TRBV9 to TRBJ2-3; 13 bases are shared with TRBD2. J gave up 5 bases and V 3 bases, and 6 bases lay outside the gene matches. Germline lookup yields CDR1 SGDLS and CDR2 YYNGEE. The CDR3 sequence is 16 residues long.